The entry that follows covers one T cell receptor beta chain sequence. Its antigen is still unknown. The data belong to a study of chemoradiotherapy in HPV16-positive cancers. General study results and limits: HPV-responsive T-cell expansion during chemoradiotherapy was linked to improved recurrence-free survival in HPV16-positive patients.

The assay was immunoSEQ multiplex PCR, and TCRdb's table has in-frame clones only and misses some. The sample has more than 11,000 clones, just under 70% seen once. Germline V gene data show CDR1 as MGHRA and CDR2 as YSYEKL. J gave up 6 bases and V 1 base, and 11 bases lay outside the gene matches. There are 17 residues in the CDR3. This sequence joins TRBV4-1 and TRBJ1-1, with 10 bases matching TRBD1. The receptor's source is a human donor with HPV-associated anogenital cancer. Sampling was performed from a patient who underwent chemoradiotherapy. CDR3 amino acids: CASSQGQGAGFGAEAFF. The CDR3 region has the DNA TGCGCCAGCAGCCAAGGACAGGGGGCTGGCTTCGGGGCTGAAGCTTTCTTT.